Below, one T cell receptor (beta chain) is given with its context. The data stem from a study of immune heterogeneity within non-small cell lung tumors. The authors used roughly 600 ng of bulk tumor genomic DNA per sample as template. Far-apart biopsies, several per primary tumor, were taken during surgery. Untreated, newly diagnosed non-small cell lung cancer patients underwent curative surgery. V dropped 3 bases and J dropped 0 bases, with 7 bases sitting between them. From germline, CDR1 is KGHSH and CDR2 LQKENI. The CDR3 totals 14 residues. TCR beta CDR3 regions came from multiplex PCR with 32 forward V and 13 reverse J primers. Each CDR3 protein gets one entry after TCRdb re-called the multiplex PCR reads with MiXCR. The sample shows 1,500 to 2,500 distinct CDR3 sequences, roughly 27% of them seen only once.

The sequence was obtained from a woman between 50 and 59 years old with non-small cell lung cancer. This sequence joins TRBV18 and TRBJ2-3, with a possible D match to TRBD1 (5 bases). Source material: lung tumor tissue. CDR3 region: CASSPGHSTDTQYF. The CDR3 DNA sequence: TGTGCCAGCTCACCTGGACATAGCACAGATACGCAGTATTTT. Filled out from reference TRBV18 and TRBJ2-3, the complete variable domain reads NAGVMQNPRHLVRRRGQEARLRCSPMKGHSHVYWYRQLPEEGLKFMVYLQKENIIDESGMPKERFSAEFPKEGPSILRIQQVVRGDSAAYFCASSPGHSTDTQYFGPGTRLTVL.